This TCR beta chain originates from a study of T cells after yellow fever vaccination. Overall study findings and caveats: Bulk-population clonotypes that are abundant could appear as contaminants in FACS-sorted repertoires. Post-booster reappearance was seen for most primary-vaccination clones (about 96% CD4, 88% CD8). CD4 and CD8 compartments shared a small share of clonotypes, likely from convergent recombination.

Note on this clonotype: Antigen: not known.

TCRdb reprocessed the 5' RACE reads via MiXCR and lists one record per CDR3 protein. This sample has 250,000 to 400,000 distinct CDR3 sequences, with about 4% found just once. The specimen was PBMCs, collected 5 days after the yellow fever booster vaccination. This TCR derives from a man between 18 and 29 years old who received the YFV17D yellow fever vaccine.

CDR3 nucleotide sequence: TGCGCCAGCAGCTCGACCTGGGGGCGCGGGACTGAAGCTTTCTTT. Residues: CASSSTWGRGTEAFF. The chain combines TRBV5-1 with TRBJ1-1; TRBD1 might be the D (6 bases). From germline, CDR1 is SGHRS and CDR2 YFSETQ. V lost 3 bases to trimming and J lost 5 bases, with 17 bases between them. This CDR3 has 15 amino acids.